Below are 30 T cell receptor beta chains sequenced from a single sample in a study of blood T cell repertoires in COVID-19. Measured with immunoSEQ multiplex PCR; TCRdb has only the in-frame clones, and not every one. This table holds about 220,000 clones, over 60% found once. The sample taken for sequencing was peripheral blood. These receptors were collected from a woman aged 65 to 85 with acute or convalescent COVID-19.

The genes are TRBV4-1 and TRBJ1-1; D may be TRBD1 (5 bases). The CDR3 covers 15 residues. In germline, CDR1 is MGHRA, CDR2 YSYEKL. V was trimmed by 1 base and J by 1 base, leaving 10 bases between them. CDR3 sequence (DNA): TGCGCCAGCAGCCAAGCAGATGGGGCGAACACTGAAGCTTTCTTT. Translation gives CASSQADGANTEAFF.

J is TRBJ2-1 and V is TRBV19; tentatively, D is TRBD1 (6 bases). Germline V lookup: CDR1 LNHDA, CDR2 SQIVND (reference sequence). V was shortened by 6 bases and J by 0 bases, with 12 bases between the two germline ends. The CDR3 totals 15 residues. CDR3 protein: CASRPGVGSYNEQFF. CDR3 DNA sequence: TGTGCCAGTAGGCCAGGGGTCGGCTCCTACAATGAGCAGTTCTTC. The complete variable domain, with remaining parts taken from reference TRBV19 and TRBJ2-1, reads DGGITQSPKYLFRKEGQNVTLSCEQNLNHDAMYWYRQDPGQGLRLIYYSQIVNDFQKGDIAEGYSVSREKKESFPLTVTSAQKNPTAFYLCASRPGVGSYNEQFFGPGTRLTVL.

The rearrangement links TRBV7-8 to TRBJ1-1; 9 nucleotides match TRBD1. The CDR3 runs 14 residues. Germline V CDR1 and CDR2: SGHVS, FQNEAQ. J gave up 4 bases and V 2 bases, and 2 bases lay outside the gene matches. In nucleotides, the CDR3 is TGTGCCAGCAGCTTAACGACAGGGGGCACTGAAGCTTTCTTT. Residues: CASSLTTGGTEAFF.

V and J are TRBV7-2 and TRBJ2-1, with D perhaps TRBD2 (5 bases). Trimming took 5 bases from V and 0 from J, leaving 8 bases between them. Per the germline V gene, CDR1 is SGHTA and CDR2 is FQGNSA. The CDR3 runs to 14 residues. CDR3 residues: CASSRSGSYNEQFF. The DNA of the CDR3 is TGTGCCAGCAGCCGGAGCGGCTCCTACAATGAGCAGTTCTTC.

The rearrangement uses TRBV11-2 and TRBJ1-3, with a weak D call TRBD1 (5 bases). This CDR3 region has 15 residues. CDR1 and CDR2 from the germline V gene are SGHAT and FQNNGV. V gave up 4 bases and J gave up 4 bases, with 14 bases separating them. CDR3 in DNA: TGTGCCAGCAGCTCGCAGGGTTCTTCAGGAAACACCATATATTTT. Translating gives CASSSQGSSGNTIYF.

The rearrangement joins TRBV30 to TRBJ1-5; no reliable D call. The CDR3 spans 12 residues. Trimming cost V 4 bases and J 2 bases, with 6 bases left between them. Germline assignment: CDR1 GTSNPN and CDR2 SVGIG (reference sequence). CDR3 loop: CAWNSGNQPQHF. CDR3 DNA: TGTGCCTGGAATAGTGGCAATCAGCCCCAGCATTTT.

The CDR3 DNA is TGTGCCAGCAGTTCCTCCGGGACAGGGAATAAACCCCTCCACTTT. Translating it yields CASSSSGTGNKPLHF. The chain carries TRBV6-2 or TRBV6-3 and TRBJ1-6, with 9 bases lining up with TRBD1. The CDR3 is made up of 15 amino acids. Per the germline V gene, CDR1 is MNHEY and CDR2 is SVGEGT. The V and J ends lost 4 bases and 12 bases, in that order; junction bases with no gene match: 10.

The rearrangement links TRBV4-1 to TRBJ2-1; D perhaps matches TRBD1 (6 bases). CDR3 length equals 12 residues. From germline, CDR1 is MGHRA and CDR2 YSYEKL. V was clipped by 10 bases and J by 9 bases, with 16 bases between them. DNA for the CDR3: TGCGCCACCCAGACTGGGGGCGGTGAGCAGTTCTTC. Translated, it gives CATQTGGGEQFF.

This clone was seen more than once but under ten times. This chain joins TRBV2 and TRBJ2-5; 9 nucleotides line up with TRBD1. CDR1 and CDR2 (germline): SNHLY, FYNNEI. The CDR3 covers 14 residues. Germline trimming cut 4 bases from V and 6 bases from J; bases unmatched to any gene: 6. CDR3 nucleotide sequence: TGTGCCAGCAGTGTGGGACAGGGCATGAAGACCCAGTACTTC. It codes for CASSVGQGMKTQYF.

The chain recombines TRBV18 with TRBJ2-7; maybe TRBD1 (5 bases). Per germline, CDR1 KGHSH and CDR2 LQKENI. The V gene lost 4 bases and the J gene lost 2 bases, with 9 bases spanning the gap. The CDR3 contains 13 residues. This chain's CDR3 is CASSRSDTYEQYF. In DNA form, the CDR3 reads TGTGCCAGCTCACGCTCGGACACCTACGAGCAGTACTTC.

The chain carries TRBV18 and TRBJ1-2; no clear D. The V and J ends lost 2 bases and 6 bases respectively, with 10 bases between them. CDR1 KGHSH and CDR2 LQKENI come from the germline V gene. The CDR3 runs to 13 residues. The chain's CDR3 is CASSPLPGDGYTF. The DNA for the CDR3 is TGTGCCAGCTCACCATTACCCGGGGATGGCTACACCTTC.

This clone was detected once. The gene calls are TRBV10-3 and TRBJ2-2; tentative D call: TRBD2 (6 bases). The CDR3 spans 15 residues. CDR1 ENHRY and CDR2 SYGVKD come from the germline V gene. The V gene lost 6 bases and the J gene lost 4 bases, with 15 bases spanning the gap. CDR3 amino acids: CAIRASGQATGELFF. CDR3 sequence (DNA): TGTGCCATCAGGGCAAGCGGGCAAGCCACCGGGGAGCTGTTTTTT.

The J gene is TRBJ1-2, the V gene TRBV5-1, with 9 bases identical to TRBD1. CDR3 length: 15 residues. The germline V gene has CDR1 SGHRS and CDR2 YFSETQ. V lost 3 bases and J lost 3; bases outside the gene matches: 6. The CDR3 region has the DNA TGCGCCAGCAGCTCTCCGGGACAGGGCTACTATGGCTACACCTTC. This sequence encodes CASSSPGQGYYGYTF.

This clone was observed at least ten times. The chain carries TRBV3-1 (or the pseudogene TRBV3-2) and TRBJ2-2, with TRBD2 identical over 7 bases. Trimming took 4 bases from V and 6 from J; bases not matched to a gene: 2. This CDR3 region has 13 residues. Germline CDR1 reads LGHDT; CDR2 reads YNNKEL (reference sequence). The CDR3 nucleotides read TGTGCCAGCAGCCGGGGGGGTTCCGGGGAGCTGTTTTTT. This translates into CASSRGGSGELFF.

Comment on this clone: The sample holds other DNA sequences that translate to the same CDR3. This chain links TRBV20-1 with TRBJ2-7; possibly TRBD1 for D (5 bases). The CDR3 has 11 residues. Germline lookup yields CDR1 DFQATT and CDR2 SNEGSKA (reference sequence). Trimming shortened V by 5 bases and J by 5 bases, and 10 bases separated the two germline ends. CDR3 coding DNA: TGCAGTGCTGGGCAGGGAAACGAGCAGTACTTC. This sequence encodes CSAGQGNEQYF.

The chain recombines TRBV9 with TRBJ2-1; D uncertain. The ends were cut back, 2 bases at V and 0 bases at J, with 9 bases in the middle. This CDR3 region has 15 residues. The germline gives CDR1 SGDLS, CDR2 YYNGEE. The CDR3 loop is CASSVDLSSYNEQFF. CDR3 bases: TGTGCCAGCAGCGTCGACTTAAGCTCCTACAATGAGCAGTTCTTC.

The chain recombines TRBV19 with TRBJ1-2; perhaps TRBD1 as D (5 bases). There are 15 residues in the CDR3. Germline V gene sequence: CDR1 LNHDA, CDR2 SQIVND (reference sequence). V gave up 5 bases and J gave up 4 bases, with 17 bases separating them. The chain's CDR3 is CASSYNGGATYGYTF. The CDR3 region has the DNA TGTGCCAGTAGTTACAATGGCGGGGCGACCTATGGCTACACCTTC.

V gene TRBV24-1 combines with J gene TRBJ2-1; 7 nucleotides align to TRBD2. Losses at the gene ends were 3 bases for V and 1 base for J; bases not matched to a gene: 8. CDR1 is KGHDR, CDR2 SFDVKD, per germline. The CDR3 is made up of 17 amino acids. The CDR3 here is CATSDPGRGGSYNEQFF. The DNA of the CDR3 is TGTGCCACCAGTGATCCAGGGAGGGGCGGTTCCTACAATGAGCAGTTCTTC.

The rearrangement uses TRBV6-1 and TRBJ2-1; TRBD2 agrees at 8 bases. Germline lookup yields CDR1 MNHNS and CDR2 SASEGT. The ends lost 2 bases at V and 3 bases at J; junction bases unmatched: 3. The CDR3 sequence is 15 residues long. The CDR3 DNA is TGTGCCAGCAGTGAACCAGGGACTAGCTACAATGAGCAGTTCTTC. Residues: CASSEPGTSYNEQFF.

CDR3 in DNA: TGTGCCAGCAGCGCGACTAGCGGGGGGGCCGGCACCGGGGAGCTGTTTTTT. It yields the protein CASSATSGGAGTGELFF. V is TRBV9 and J is TRBJ2-2; 14 bases are shared with TRBD2. This CDR3 region has 17 residues. With 3 bases clipped from V and 4 bases from J, the junction kept 5 bases outside the gene matches. Germline values: CDR1 SGDLS, CDR2 YYNGEE.

The J gene is TRBJ2-5, the V gene TRBV9; 7 nucleotides line up with TRBD2. The ends lost 0 bases at V and 5 bases at J; junction bases unmatched: 7. CDR1 is SGDLS and CDR2 is YYNGEE in the germline V gene. This CDR3 is 15 amino acids long. CDR3 coding DNA: TGTGCCAGCAGCGTAGCGGGGGGTCAATCGGAGACCCAGTACTTC. Its protein product is CASSVAGGQSETQYF.

The chain has TRBV7-9 and TRBJ2-3; 9 bases align to TRBD2. Looked up from germline, CDR1 is SEHNR and CDR2 is FQNEAQ (reference sequence). The CDR3 is 17 amino acids. Trimming cost V 7 bases and J 3 bases; bases outside gene matches: 14. The CDR3 here is CASTPTALAGMTDTQYF. As DNA, the CDR3 is TGTGCCAGCACTCCCACCGCGCTAGCGGGGATGACAGATACGCAGTATTTT.

This chain joins TRBV3-1 (or the pseudogene TRBV3-2) and TRBJ2-1; 15 bases are shared with TRBD2. Trimming cost V 3 bases and J 12 bases; bases outside gene matches: 6. Germline assignment: CDR1 LGHDT and CDR2 YNNKEL (reference sequence). The CDR3 consists of 15 residues. The CDR3, as DNA: TGTGCCAGCAGCCAGCAAGGACTAGCGGGGGGGCGGCAGTTCTTC. Its protein is CASSQQGLAGGRQFF.

The chain uses TRBV7-2 and TRBJ2-7; 8 bases map to TRBD2. Germline CDR1 is SGHTA and CDR2 is FQGNSA. V shed 5 bases and J 3 bases; nucleotides not matched to a gene: 6. This CDR3 region has 14 residues. The CDR3 DNA reads as TGTGCCAGCAGCGTCACCGGGACTAGCTACGAGCAGTACTTC. Translation: CASSVTGTSYEQYF. Looking up the rest from reference TRBV7-2 and TRBJ2-7 gives the full variable domain: GAGVSQSPSNKVTEKGKDVELRCDPISGHTALYWYRQSLGQGLEFLIYFQGNSAPDKSGLPSDRFSAERTGGSVSTLTIQRTQQEDSAVYLCASSVTGTSYEQYFGPGTRLTVT.

The DNA for the CDR3 is TGTGCCAGCAGTGGGGGAGGAGGGGACAGCATCTATGGCTACACCTTC. This codes for CASSGGGGDSIYGYTF. The V gene is TRBV6-1, the J gene TRBJ1-2, with 7 positions matching TRBD1. V was pared by 4 bases and J by 4 bases, with 12 bases of the junction left unmatched. CDR3 length: 16 amino acids. Germline V gene lookup returns CDR1 MNHNS and CDR2 SASEGT.

The chain carries TRBV2 and TRBJ1-2; perhaps TRBD1 as D (6 bases). Germline V gives CDR1 SNHLY, CDR2 FYNNEI. Trimming pared 6 bases from V and 5 bases from J, leaving 19 bases between. The CDR3 extends over 15 amino acids. The CDR3 protein is CASSGTLGARYGYTF. The CDR3 DNA sequence: TGTGCCAGCAGCGGAACTTTGGGGGCGCGGTATGGCTACACCTTC.

The V call is TRBV7-2, the J call TRBJ2-7; 7 positions match TRBD1. V gave up 5 bases and J gave up 4 bases; unmatched junction bases: 11. CDR1 and CDR2 from the germline V gene are SGHTA and FQGNSA. The CDR3 has 15 residues. CDR3 in amino acids: CASSTNRGLGYEQYF. DNA for the CDR3: TGTGCCAGCAGCACCAACAGGGGCCTTGGGTACGAGCAGTACTTC.

The chain carries TRBV2 and TRBJ1-1; D unresolved. CDR3 length equals 12 residues. Germline V gene lookup returns CDR1 SNHLY and CDR2 FYNNEI. Trimming stripped 7 bases from V and 6 bases from J, with 12 bases between. CDR3: CASTPYTAEAFF. The CDR3 DNA reads TGTGCCAGCACACCTTACACCGCTGAAGCTTTCTTT.

This chain links TRBV2 with TRBJ2-3; 14 bases agree with TRBD2. The CDR3 has 17 residues. Trimming at V came to 6 bases and at J to 1 base, leaving 6 bases not matched to a gene. Germline V CDR1 and CDR2: SNHLY, FYNNEI. The CDR3 loop reads CASRSGTSGGGTDTQYF. CDR3 bases: TGTGCCAGCAGGTCGGGGACTAGCGGGGGTGGCACAGATACGCAGTATTTT.

The chain couples TRBV5-1 to TRBJ2-1; 9 bases align to TRBD2. Germline loops: CDR1 SGHRS, CDR2 YFSETQ. The CDR3 is 15 amino acids. Germline trimming cut 6 bases from V and 5 bases from J; bases unmatched to any gene: 9. CDR3 sequence: CASTLNIAGDNEQFF. Written as DNA, the CDR3 is TGCGCCAGCACCCTAAATATAGCGGGGGACAATGAGCAGTTCTTC.